A single sample is the source of the 27 T cell receptor beta chains below, sequenced in a study of T-cell memory formation after mild COVID-19. MiXCR, run by TCRdb on the 5' RACE reads, gives a single entry per CDR3 protein. The sample contains hundreds of thousands of distinct CDR3 sequences, roughly 20% of which appear only once. Specimen: PBMCs or a T cell subset sorted from them (not recorded which). These receptors were taken from an adult woman who had mild COVID-19 (a few samples of this study predate the infection). Cell type and time point are not known.

This clonotype was counted only a few times. The chain has TRBV6-5 and TRBJ1-4; 8 nucleotides align to TRBD1. This CDR3 region has 15 residues. V trimming: 5 bases; J trimming: 3 bases; junction bases outside the gene matches: 5. CDR1 is MNHEY, CDR2 SVGAGI, per germline. DNA of the CDR3: TGTGCCAGCAGTCGGAGGGGACAGGCTAATGAAAAACTGTTTTTT. Protein product: CASSRRGQANEKLFF.

This clonotype showed up just a few times. The rearrangement joins TRBV20-1 to TRBJ2-1; D may be TRBD2 (5 bases). V shed 3 bases and J shed 10 bases, with 19 bases lying between them. From germline, CDR1 is DFQATT and CDR2 SNEGSKA (reference sequence). The CDR3 loop spans 14 amino acids. CDR3 protein: CSARVHGISGEQFF. The CDR3, as DNA: TGCAGTGCTAGGGTCCACGGTATATCGGGAGAGCAGTTCTTC.

This clonotype came up a few times. The chain employs TRBV5-1 and TRBJ2-5; TRBD1 matches at 9 bases. Per germline, CDR1 SGHRS and CDR2 YFSETQ. V was clipped by 4 bases and J by 4 bases; unmatched bases: 5. The CDR3 covers 14 residues. The CDR3 sequence is CASSKGQGVETQYF. As DNA, the CDR3 is TGCGCCAGCAGCAAGGGACAGGGCGTAGAGACCCAGTACTTC.

The genes are TRBV24-1 and TRBJ2-2; 8 nucleotides align to TRBD1. This CDR3 is built from 15 residues. CDR1 is KGHDR, CDR2 SFDVKD, per germline. The ends lost 3 bases at V and 5 bases at J; junction bases unmatched: 4. This chain's CDR3 is CATSDADRETGELFF. The CDR3 nucleotides are TGTGCCACCAGTGATGCGGACAGGGAGACCGGGGAGCTGTTTTTT.

The chain combines TRBV7-2 with TRBJ2-3; no reliable D call. Trimming removed 5 bases from V and 2 bases from J, with 11 bases in between. The V gene's germline CDR1 is SGHTA and CDR2 FQGNSA. The CDR3 spans 14 residues. CDR3 nucleotide sequence: TGTGCCAGCAGCACCTCTGCGTCCACAGATACGCAGTATTTT. It codes for CASSTSASTDTQYF.

This chain links TRBV7-2 with TRBJ2-5, with TRBD1 matching 9 bases. The CDR3 contains 15 residues. V trimming: 5 bases; J trimming: 4 bases; junction bases outside the gene matches: 8. Germline CDR1 is SGHTA and CDR2 is FQGNSA. The CDR3: CASSPDRGGLETQYF. The CDR3, as DNA: TGTGCCAGCAGCCCCGACAGGGGGGGGCTAGAGACCCAGTACTTC. The full variable domain, with the rest looked up from reference TRBV7-2 and TRBJ2-5, is GAGVSQSPSNKVTEKGKDVELRCDPISGHTALYWYRQSLGQGLEFLIYFQGNSAPDKSGLPSDRFSAERTGGSVSTLTIQRTQQEDSAVYLCASSPDRGGLETQYFGPGTRLLVL.

This clonotype appeared many times. This chain uses TRBV4-1 with TRBJ2-7, with a possible D match to TRBD2 (6 bases). The CDR3 is 15 residues long. The V end lost 5 bases, the J end lost 1 base, and 15 bases lay between the germline ends. Germline V gives CDR1 MGHRA, CDR2 YSYEKL. CDR3 sequence: CASSAIWRGSYEQYF. The CDR3 coding sequence is TGCGCCAGCAGCGCCATTTGGCGGGGATCCTACGAGCAGTACTTC.

V and J are TRBV20-1 and TRBJ2-1, with 14 bases identical to TRBD2. The CDR3 has 19 residues. Germline V gene data show CDR1 as DFQATT and CDR2 as SNEGSKA (reference sequence). After removal of 5 bases from V and 0 bases from J, the junction contained 12 bases not matched to a gene. CDR3 residues: CSAPRLAGGRRSSYNEQFF. The DNA of the CDR3 is TGCAGTGCTCCGCGACTAGCGGGGGGGAGAAGGAGCTCCTACAATGAGCAGTTCTTC.

This clonotype was counted between two and nine times. The chain employs TRBV20-1 and TRBJ2-7; D is undetermined. V lost 0 bases and J lost 4, with 7 bases in between. CDR3 length: 12 amino acids. CDR1 and CDR2 (germline): DFQATT, SNEGSKA (reference sequence). CDR3 sequence reads: CSARDLGYEQYF. Written as DNA, the CDR3 is TGCAGTGCTAGAGATTTAGGGTACGAGCAGTACTTC.

This clonotype was seen more than once but under ten times. This chain connects TRBV20-1 to TRBJ1-1; no clear D gene. Between the trimmed V and J ends, which lost 5 bases and 8 bases, there was a span of 12 bases. Germline V lookup: CDR1 DFQATT, CDR2 SNEGSKA (reference sequence). The CDR3 loop spans 11 amino acids. The CDR3 is CSADSAAEAFF. In DNA form, the CDR3 reads TGCAGTGCTGATTCCGCAGCAGAAGCTTTCTTT.

The chain uses TRBV10-3 and TRBJ2-1, with 12 bases fitting TRBD1. V was clipped by 0 bases and J by 9 bases; unmatched bases: 3. This CDR3 contains 15 residues. Germline V gene sequence: CDR1 ENHRY, CDR2 SYGVKD. CDR3 in DNA: TGTGCCATCAGTGAGTCGGGACAGGGGGCCAGTGAGCAGTTCTTC. Its protein product is CAISESGQGASEQFF.

This clonotype was seen only a few times. This chain joins TRBV4-3 and TRBJ2-6; D remains ambiguous. The CDR3 extends over 14 amino acids. Germline CDR1 and CDR2: LGHNA and YSLEER. Trimming stripped 9 bases from V and 0 bases from J, with 9 bases between. CDR3 residues: CARSADSGANVLTF. Written as DNA, the CDR3 is TGCGCCAGGTCGGCTGACTCTGGGGCCAACGTCCTGACTTTC.

This clonotype was seen only a few times. This chain links TRBV24-1 with TRBJ2-2; D uncertain. V was cut by 1 base and J by 6 bases, with 5 bases left in between. The CDR3 length is 13 residues. Germline assignment: CDR1 KGHDR and CDR2 SFDVKD. Written as DNA, the CDR3 is TGTGCCACCAGTGATTTAAGGGCCGGGGAGCTGTTTTTT. Protein sequence: CATSDLRAGELFF.

This chain uses TRBV12-3 or TRBV12-4 with TRBJ2-7, with 9 bases aligning to TRBD1. The CDR3 is 15 residues long. Trimming at V came to 5 bases and at J to 2 bases, leaving 7 bases not matched to a gene. CDR3 sequence: CASSRHRDRAYEQYF. The CDR3 DNA sequence: TGTGCCAGCAGTCGCCACCGGGACAGGGCCTACGAGCAGTACTTC.

This clonotype was detected a few times. J is TRBJ2-2 and V is TRBV6-2 or TRBV6-3, with D perhaps assigned TRBD1 or TRBD2 (5 bases each). Trimming removed 5 bases from V and 0 bases from J, with 13 bases in between. The CDR3 is 16 residues long. Germline values: CDR1 MNHEY, CDR2 SVGEGT. CDR3 in amino acids: CASSPGLLANTGELFF. In DNA form, the CDR3 reads TGTGCCAGCAGTCCGGGGCTACTCGCGAACACCGGGGAGCTGTTTTTT.

This clonotype was observed a few times. The V call is TRBV20-1, the J call TRBJ2-7; 10 nucleotides line up with TRBD1. V was clipped by 0 bases and J by 0 bases; unmatched bases: 20. In germline, CDR1 is DFQATT, CDR2 SNEGSKA (reference sequence). The CDR3 has 21 residues. CDR3 nucleotide sequence: TGCAGTGCTAGAGATCTCAAACCTGGCCCCGGACAGGGGGTCGGCTCCTACGAGCAGTACTTC. Translating gives CSARDLKPGPGQGVGSYEQYF.

CDR3 nucleotides: TGCGCCAGCAGCCAAATCATTAGCGGGAGCACATTAAACGAGCAGTACTTC. It specifies CASSQIISGSTLNEQYF. The gene calls are TRBV4-1 and TRBJ2-7; 9 positions agree with TRBD2. The CDR3 is 17 amino acids. Germline CDR1 is MGHRA and CDR2 is YSYEKL. J gave up 5 bases and V 2 bases, and 13 bases lay outside the gene matches.

The chain combines TRBV12-3 or TRBV12-4 with TRBJ1-2; no clear D. V was trimmed by 1 base and J by 2 bases, leaving 8 bases between them. The CDR3 contains 14 residues. DNA of the CDR3: TGTGCCAGCAGTTTAGGGCCGGAGAACTATGGCTACACCTTC. As protein: CASSLGPENYGYTF.

The rearrangement uses TRBV3-1 and TRBJ2-3; 11 nucleotides align to TRBD2. The J segment lost 5 bases and the V segment lost 0 bases, leaving 10 bases of the junction unmatched. Germline values: CDR1 LGHDT, CDR2 YNNKEL (reference sequence). The CDR3 has 18 residues. The chain's CDR3 is CASSQDRLAGGRGDTQYF. The CDR3 DNA is TGTGCCAGCAGCCAAGATAGGCTAGCGGGAGGCCGGGGAGATACGCAGTATTTT.

The gene calls are TRBV6-6 and TRBJ1-1; no reliable D call. From germline, CDR1 is MNHNY and CDR2 SVGAGI (reference sequence). Trimming left V 2 bases short and J 4 bases short, with 8 bases between. This CDR3 is built from 13 residues. As DNA, the CDR3 is TGTGCCAGCAGTTACCCCTTGGGCACTGAAGCTTTCTTT. Protein: CASSYPLGTEAFF.

V gene TRBV3-1 combines with J gene TRBJ2-5; D is uncertain. This CDR3 contains 13 residues. The germline V and J ends were trimmed by 3 bases and 0 bases, with 5 bases remaining between them. Germline V gene sequence: CDR1 LGHDT, CDR2 YNNKEL (reference sequence). Here the CDR3 DNA reads TGTGCCAGCAGCCAGAGGTACCAAGAGACCCAGTACTTC. The encoded protein is CASSQRYQETQYF.

There are a few counts of this clonotype. This sequence joins TRBV5-6 and TRBJ2-7, with D possibly matching TRBD2 (6 bases). With 1 base removed from V and 5 bases from J, the gap between germline ends came to 19 bases. CDR1 and CDR2 from the germline V gene are SGHDT and YYEEEE. The CDR3 has 16 amino acids. The CDR3: CASSLISGGWDHEQYF. CDR3 nucleotides: TGTGCCAGCAGCTTGATCTCCGGAGGGTGGGACCACGAGCAGTACTTC.

This clonotype has only a few counts. The V and J genes are TRBV20-1 and TRBJ1-6; 9 bases fit TRBD1. The CDR3 runs to 14 residues. V was pared by 2 bases and J by 9 bases, with 5 bases of the junction left unmatched. The germline V gene encodes CDR1 DFQATT and CDR2 SNEGSKA (reference sequence). CDR3 sequence reads: CSARSGTGSSPLHF. Written as DNA, the CDR3 is TGCAGTGCTAGATCCGGGACAGGGTCTTCACCCCTCCACTTT.

This chain uses TRBV10-3 with TRBJ2-1, with 8 bases matching TRBD2. Germline V gene sequence: CDR1 ENHRY, CDR2 SYGVKD. V lost 11 bases to trimming and J lost 4 bases; unmatched junction nucleotides: 19. The CDR3 sequence is 17 residues long. CDR3 in amino acids: CALSWGALSGSYNEQFF. The DNA of the CDR3 is TGTGCCTTATCCTGGGGGGCATTAAGCGGGAGTTACAATGAGCAGTTCTTC.

V is TRBV7-2 and J is TRBJ1-5, with D unclear. The V gene lost 3 bases and the J gene lost 3 bases, with 9 bases spanning the gap. Germline V gene data show CDR1 as SGHTA and CDR2 as FQGNSA. The CDR3 has 14 residues. DNA for the CDR3: TGTGCCAGCAGCTTTTTACTGCTCAATCAGCCCCAGCATTTT. Protein sequence: CASSFLLLNQPQHF.

The chain joins TRBV9 to TRBJ2-3, with 11 bases that match TRBD2. Germline V lookup: CDR1 SGDLS, CDR2 YYNGEE. The length of the CDR3 is 16 residues. V was clipped by 5 bases and J by 1 base; unmatched bases: 6. In nucleotides, the CDR3 is TGTGCCAGCAGTAATAGCGGGGGGGGTGGCACAGATACGCAGTATTTT. Translating it yields CASSNSGGGGTDTQYF.

This clonotype showed up just once. The chain uses TRBV18 and TRBJ1-1; no clear D gene. Looked up from germline, CDR1 is KGHSH and CDR2 is LQKENI. Trimming stripped 0 bases from V and 1 base from J, with 9 bases between. This CDR3 is 15 amino acids long. CDR3 loop: CASSPPNRENTEAFF. Here the CDR3 DNA reads TGTGCCAGCTCACCACCCAACCGGGAGAACACTGAAGCTTTCTTT.